The T cell receptor (beta chain) described here comes from a study of T cells in Graves' hyperthyroidism and ophthalmopathy. Study summary: Pretreatment peripheral blood was obtained at initial diagnosis.

From germline, CDR1 is SGDLS and CDR2 YYNGEE. V was cut by 3 bases and J by 8 bases, with 18 bases left in between. The CDR3 extends over 15 amino acids. Using RNA transcripts as the source, TCR beta CDR3 regions were amplified. An initial round of RT-PCR targeting the TCR CDR3 relied on the HTBI primer set. TCRdb re-analysed the multiplex PCR reads in MiXCR, keeping a single row per CDR3 protein. The sample carries approximately 370,000 distinct CDR3 sequences, about 18% recorded once. The source material was blood. The source is a young woman with Graves' hyperthyroidism that later progressed to Graves' ophthalmopathy. The chain joins TRBV9 to TRBJ2-1, with D possibly matching TRBD1 (6 bases). The CDR3 nucleotides read TGTGCCAGCAGCGCACCAGAGAGGGGGTCGGATGAGCAGTTCTTC. This translates into CASSAPERGSDEQFF. The full variable domain, completed using reference TRBV9 and TRBJ2-1, is DSGVTQTPKHLITATGQRVTLRCSPRSGDLSVYWYQQSLDQGLQFLIQYYNGEERAKGNILERFSAQQFPDLHSELNLSSLELGDSALYFCASSAPERGSDEQFFGPGTRLTVL.